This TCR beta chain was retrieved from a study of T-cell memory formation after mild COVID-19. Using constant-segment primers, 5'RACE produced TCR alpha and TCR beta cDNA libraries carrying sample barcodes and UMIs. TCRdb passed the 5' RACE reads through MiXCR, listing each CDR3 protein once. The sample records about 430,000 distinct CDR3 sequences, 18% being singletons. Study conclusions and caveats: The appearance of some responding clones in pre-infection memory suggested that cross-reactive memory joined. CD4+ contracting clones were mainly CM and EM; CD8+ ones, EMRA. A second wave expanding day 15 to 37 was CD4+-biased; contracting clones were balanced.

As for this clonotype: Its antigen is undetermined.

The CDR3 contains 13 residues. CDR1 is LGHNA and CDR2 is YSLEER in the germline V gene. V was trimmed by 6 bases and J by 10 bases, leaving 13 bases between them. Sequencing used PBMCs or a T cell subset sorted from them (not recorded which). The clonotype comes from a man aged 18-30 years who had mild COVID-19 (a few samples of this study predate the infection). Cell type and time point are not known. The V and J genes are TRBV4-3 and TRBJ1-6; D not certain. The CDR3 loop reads CASRTVLGSPLHF. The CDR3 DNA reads TGCGCCAGCAGAACGGTATTGGGGTCACCCCTCCACTTT.